This T cell receptor (beta chain) is from a study of CD8+CD57+ T cells in acquired aplastic anemia. As for the study in general: Across the sorted CD4+ and CD8+ cells, DNA amounts averaged about 3 ug.

The CDR3 has 13 amino acids. Germline loops: CDR1 SEHNR, CDR2 FQNEAQ (reference sequence). V was trimmed by 6 bases and J by 3 bases, leaving 11 bases between them. This clonotype showed up many times. Genomic DNA constituted the template upon which TCR beta VDJ and CDR3 profiling was performed. In TCRdb, the reads were re-called with MiXCR into one record per CDR3 protein. Among some 200,000 distinct CDR3 sequences listed, almost 35% were seen once. This TCR was recovered from a human donor in good health, serving as a control. The rearrangement links TRBV7-9 to TRBJ2-5; a possible D gene is TRBD1 (6 bases). The sample consisted of sorted CD4+, CD8+, or CD8+CD57+ T cells (not recorded which) from PBMCs. The DNA of the CDR3 is TGTGCCAGCAGAAGGGACACTGAAGAGACCCAGTACTTC. Residues: CASRRDTEETQYF.